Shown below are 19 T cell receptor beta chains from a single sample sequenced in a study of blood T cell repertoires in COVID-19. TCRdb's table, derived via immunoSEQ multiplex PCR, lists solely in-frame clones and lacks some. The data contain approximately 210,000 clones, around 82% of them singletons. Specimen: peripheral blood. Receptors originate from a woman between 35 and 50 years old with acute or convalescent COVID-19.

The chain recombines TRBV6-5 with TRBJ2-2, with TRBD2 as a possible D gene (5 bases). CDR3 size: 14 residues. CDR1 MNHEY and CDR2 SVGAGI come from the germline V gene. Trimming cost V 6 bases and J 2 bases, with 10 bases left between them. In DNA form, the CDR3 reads TGTGCCAGCAGAGCCGGGATAAACACCGGGGAGCTGTTTTTT. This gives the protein CASRAGINTGELFF.

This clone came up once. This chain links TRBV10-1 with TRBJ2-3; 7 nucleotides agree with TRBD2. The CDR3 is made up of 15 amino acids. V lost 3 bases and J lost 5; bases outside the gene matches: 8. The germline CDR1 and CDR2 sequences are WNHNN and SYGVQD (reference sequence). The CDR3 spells CASSEVGGNVDTQYF. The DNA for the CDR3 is TGCGCCAGCAGTGAAGTCGGGGGGAATGTAGATACGCAGTATTTT.

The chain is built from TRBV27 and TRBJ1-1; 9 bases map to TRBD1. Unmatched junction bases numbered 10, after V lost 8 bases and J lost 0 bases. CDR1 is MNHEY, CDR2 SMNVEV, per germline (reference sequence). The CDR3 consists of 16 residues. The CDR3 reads CASVKDRGVMNTEAFF. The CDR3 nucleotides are TGTGCCAGCGTCAAAGACAGGGGGGTAATGAACACTGAAGCTTTCTTT.

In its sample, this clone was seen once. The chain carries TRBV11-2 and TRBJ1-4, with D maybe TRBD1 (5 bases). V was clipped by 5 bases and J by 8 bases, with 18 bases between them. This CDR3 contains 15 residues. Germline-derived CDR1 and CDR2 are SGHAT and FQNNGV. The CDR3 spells CASSLPGLAYEKLFF. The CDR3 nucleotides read TGTGCCAGCAGCCTACCGGGACTCGCCTACGAAAAACTGTTTTTT.

As DNA, the CDR3 is TGTGCCAGTAGTATAGAACGGTTTAGCAATCAGCCCCAGCATTTT. Translating it yields CASSIERFSNQPQHF. The V and J genes are TRBV19 and TRBJ1-5, with D unclear. With 0 bases removed from V and 0 bases from J, the gap between germline ends came to 6 bases. The germline CDR1 and CDR2 sequences are LNHDA and SQIVND (reference sequence). This CDR3 is built from 15 residues. The variable domain in full, with the rest retrieved from reference TRBV19 and TRBJ1-5, is DGGITQSPKYLFRKEGQNVTLSCEQNLNHDAMYWYRQDPGQGLRLIYYSQIVNDFQKGDIAEGYSVSREKKESFPLTVTSAQKNPTAFYLCASSIERFSNQPQHFGDGTRLSIL.

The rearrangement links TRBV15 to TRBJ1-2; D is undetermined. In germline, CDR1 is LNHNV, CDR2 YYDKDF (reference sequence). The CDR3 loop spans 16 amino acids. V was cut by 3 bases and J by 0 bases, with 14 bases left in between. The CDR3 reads CATSSSGLPSNYGYTF. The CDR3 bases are TGTGCCACCAGCAGTTCAGGTCTCCCTTCTAACTATGGCTACACCTTC.

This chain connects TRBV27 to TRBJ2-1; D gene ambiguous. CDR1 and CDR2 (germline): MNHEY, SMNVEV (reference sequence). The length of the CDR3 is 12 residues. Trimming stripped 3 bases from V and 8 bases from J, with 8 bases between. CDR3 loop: CASSFKPDEQFF. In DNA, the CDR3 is TGTGCCAGCAGTTTTAAGCCCGATGAGCAGTTCTTC.

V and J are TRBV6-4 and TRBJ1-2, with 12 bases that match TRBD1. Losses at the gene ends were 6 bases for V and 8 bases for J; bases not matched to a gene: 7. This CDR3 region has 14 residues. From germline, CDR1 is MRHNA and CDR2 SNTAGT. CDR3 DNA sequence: TGTGCCAGCAGCCCGGGACAGGGGGCGAGCGGCTACACCTTC. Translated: CASSPGQGASGYTF.

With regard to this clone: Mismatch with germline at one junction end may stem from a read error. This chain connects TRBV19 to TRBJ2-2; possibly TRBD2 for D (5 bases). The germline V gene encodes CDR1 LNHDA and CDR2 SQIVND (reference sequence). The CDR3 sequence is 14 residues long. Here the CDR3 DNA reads TGTGCCAGTAGTCCCGGACTCGGCACCCGGGAGCTGTTTTTT. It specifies CASSPGLGTRELFF.

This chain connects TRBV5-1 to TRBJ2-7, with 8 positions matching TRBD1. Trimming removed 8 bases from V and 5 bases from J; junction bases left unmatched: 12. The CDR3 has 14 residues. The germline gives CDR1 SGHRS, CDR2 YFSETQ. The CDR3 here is CASNPRGRPHEQYF. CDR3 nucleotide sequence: TGCGCCAGTAATCCCAGGGGGCGCCCCCACGAGCAGTACTTC.

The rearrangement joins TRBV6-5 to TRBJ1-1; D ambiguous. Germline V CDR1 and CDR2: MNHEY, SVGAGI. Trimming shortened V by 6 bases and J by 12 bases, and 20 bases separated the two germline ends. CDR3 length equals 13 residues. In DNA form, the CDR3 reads TGTGCCAGCAGGGTCTCTAGACTCACTTTAACTTTCTTT. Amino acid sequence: CASRVSRLTLTFF.

In nucleotides, the CDR3 is TGTGCCAGCAGTTTCGACCCAGGGGGCGTCAACACTGAAGCTTTCTTT. Amino acid sequence: CASSFDPGGVNTEAFF. The V call is TRBV11-2, the J call TRBJ1-1; 8 bases fit TRBD1. CDR3 length equals 16 residues. The V gene's germline CDR1 is SGHAT and CDR2 FQNNGV. J lost 2 bases, V lost 6 bases, and 11 bases had no gene match.

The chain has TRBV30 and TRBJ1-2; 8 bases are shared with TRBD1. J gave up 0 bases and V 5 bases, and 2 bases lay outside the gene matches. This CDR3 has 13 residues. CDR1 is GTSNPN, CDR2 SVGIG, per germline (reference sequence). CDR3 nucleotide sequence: TGTGCCTGGGAACAGGGGGCTAACTATGGCTACACCTTC. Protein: CAWEQGANYGYTF.

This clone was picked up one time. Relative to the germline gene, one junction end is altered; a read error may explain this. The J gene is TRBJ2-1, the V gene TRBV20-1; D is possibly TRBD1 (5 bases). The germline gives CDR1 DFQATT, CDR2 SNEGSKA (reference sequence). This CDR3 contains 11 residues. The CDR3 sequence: CSARKQGEEFF. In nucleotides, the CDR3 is TGCAGTGCTAGAAAGCAGGGTGAGGAGTTCTTC.

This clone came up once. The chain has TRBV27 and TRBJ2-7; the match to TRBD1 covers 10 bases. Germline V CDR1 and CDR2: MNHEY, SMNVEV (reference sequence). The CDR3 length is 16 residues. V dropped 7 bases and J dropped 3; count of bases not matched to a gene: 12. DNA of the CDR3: TGTGCCAGCAAATCCCGGGACAGGGGAGGTTTCTACGAGCAGTACTTC. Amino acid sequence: CASKSRDRGGFYEQYF.

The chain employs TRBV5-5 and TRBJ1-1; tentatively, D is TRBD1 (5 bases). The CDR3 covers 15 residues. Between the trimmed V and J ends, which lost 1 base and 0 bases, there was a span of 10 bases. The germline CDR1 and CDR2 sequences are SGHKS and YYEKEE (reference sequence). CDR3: CASSLTGGMNTEAFF. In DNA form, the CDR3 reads TGTGCCAGCAGCTTGACGGGGGGAATGAACACTGAAGCTTTCTTT.

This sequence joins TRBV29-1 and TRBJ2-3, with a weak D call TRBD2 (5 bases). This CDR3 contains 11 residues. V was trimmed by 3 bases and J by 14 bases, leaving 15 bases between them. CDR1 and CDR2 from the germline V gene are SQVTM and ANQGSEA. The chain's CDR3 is CSVDVLERTYF. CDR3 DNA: TGCAGCGTTGATGTACTAGAACGCACGTATTTT.

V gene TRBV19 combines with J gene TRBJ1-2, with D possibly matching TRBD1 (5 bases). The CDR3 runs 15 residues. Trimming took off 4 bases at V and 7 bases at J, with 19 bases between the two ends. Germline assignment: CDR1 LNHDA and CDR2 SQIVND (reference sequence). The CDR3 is CASSTSLRELSGYTF. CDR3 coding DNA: TGTGCCAGTAGTACCTCCCTCAGGGAACTGAGTGGCTACACCTTC.

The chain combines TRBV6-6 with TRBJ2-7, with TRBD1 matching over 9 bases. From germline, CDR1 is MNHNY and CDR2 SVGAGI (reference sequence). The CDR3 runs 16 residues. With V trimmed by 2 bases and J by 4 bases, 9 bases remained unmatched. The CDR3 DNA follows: TGTGCCAGCAGTTACGGTACCGGGACAGGGACTTACGAGCAGTACTTC. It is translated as CASSYGTGTGTYEQYF.